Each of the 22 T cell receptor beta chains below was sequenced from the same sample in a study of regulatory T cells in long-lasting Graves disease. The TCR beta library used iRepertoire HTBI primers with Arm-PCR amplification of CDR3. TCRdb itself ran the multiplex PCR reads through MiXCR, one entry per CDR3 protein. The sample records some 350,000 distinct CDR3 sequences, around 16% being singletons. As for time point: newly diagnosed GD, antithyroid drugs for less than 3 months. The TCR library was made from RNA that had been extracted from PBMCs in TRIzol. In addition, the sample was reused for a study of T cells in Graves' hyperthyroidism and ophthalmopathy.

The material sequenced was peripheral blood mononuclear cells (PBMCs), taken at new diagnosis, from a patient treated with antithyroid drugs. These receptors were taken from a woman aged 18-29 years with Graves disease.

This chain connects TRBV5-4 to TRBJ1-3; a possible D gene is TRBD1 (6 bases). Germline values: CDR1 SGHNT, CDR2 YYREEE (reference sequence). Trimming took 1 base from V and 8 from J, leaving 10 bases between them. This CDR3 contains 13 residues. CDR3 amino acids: CASSLQGIDTIYF. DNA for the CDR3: TGTGCCAGCAGCTTGCAGGGGATAGACACCATATATTTT.

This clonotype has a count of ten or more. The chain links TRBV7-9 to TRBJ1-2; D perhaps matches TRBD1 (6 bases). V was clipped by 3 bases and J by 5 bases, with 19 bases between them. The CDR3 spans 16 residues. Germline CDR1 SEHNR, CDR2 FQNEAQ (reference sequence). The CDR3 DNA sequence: TGTGCCAGCAGCTTTAGCAACCCACAGGGAGCTTATGGCTACACCTTC. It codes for CASSFSNPQGAYGYTF.

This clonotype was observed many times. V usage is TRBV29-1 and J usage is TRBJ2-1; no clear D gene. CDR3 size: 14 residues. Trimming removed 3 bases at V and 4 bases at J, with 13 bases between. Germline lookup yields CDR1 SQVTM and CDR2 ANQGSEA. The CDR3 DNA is TGCAGCGTTGATTCGCGGCCTAGTTACAATGAGCAGTTCTTC. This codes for CSVDSRPSYNEQFF.

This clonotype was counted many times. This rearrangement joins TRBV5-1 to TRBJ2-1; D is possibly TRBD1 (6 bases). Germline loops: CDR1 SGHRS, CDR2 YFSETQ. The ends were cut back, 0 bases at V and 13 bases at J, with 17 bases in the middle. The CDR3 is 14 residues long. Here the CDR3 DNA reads TGCGCCAGCAGCTTGGTAGGTCAGAGAGGGGGTCAGTTCTTC. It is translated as CASSLVGQRGGQFF.

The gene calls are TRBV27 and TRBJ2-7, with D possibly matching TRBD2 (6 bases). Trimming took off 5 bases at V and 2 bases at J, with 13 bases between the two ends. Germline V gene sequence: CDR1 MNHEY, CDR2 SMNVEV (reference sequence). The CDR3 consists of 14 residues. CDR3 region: CASSLGGIPYEQYF. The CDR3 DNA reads TGTGCCAGCAGTCTTGGGGGGATCCCCTACGAGCAGTACTTC.

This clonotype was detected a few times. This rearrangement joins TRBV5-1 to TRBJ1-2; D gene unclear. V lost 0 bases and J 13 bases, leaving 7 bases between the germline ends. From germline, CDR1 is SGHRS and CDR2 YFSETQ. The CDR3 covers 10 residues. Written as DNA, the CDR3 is TGCGCCAGCAGCTTGGATGGTGGCACCTTC. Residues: CASSLDGGTF.

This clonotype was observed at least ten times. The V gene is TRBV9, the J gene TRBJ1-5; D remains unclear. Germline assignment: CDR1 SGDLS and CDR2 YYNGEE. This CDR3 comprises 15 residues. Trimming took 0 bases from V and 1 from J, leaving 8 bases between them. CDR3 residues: CASSVAGLSNQPQHF. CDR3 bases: TGTGCCAGCAGCGTAGCCGGGCTCAGCAATCAGCCCCAGCATTTT.

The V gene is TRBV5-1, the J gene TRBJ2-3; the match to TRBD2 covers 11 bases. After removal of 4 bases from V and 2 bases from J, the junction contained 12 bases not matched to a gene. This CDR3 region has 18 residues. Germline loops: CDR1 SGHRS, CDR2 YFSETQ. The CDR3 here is CASSSQGRLAGPTDTQYF. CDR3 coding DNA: TGCGCCAGCAGCAGCCAAGGCCGACTAGCGGGGCCCACAGATACGCAGTATTTT.

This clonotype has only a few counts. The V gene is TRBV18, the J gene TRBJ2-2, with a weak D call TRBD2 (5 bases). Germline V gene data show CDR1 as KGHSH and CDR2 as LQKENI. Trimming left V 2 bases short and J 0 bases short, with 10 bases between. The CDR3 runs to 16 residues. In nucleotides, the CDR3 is TGTGCCAGCTCACCAAACGCCGGGACGAACACCGGGGAGCTGTTTTTT. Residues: CASSPNAGTNTGELFF.

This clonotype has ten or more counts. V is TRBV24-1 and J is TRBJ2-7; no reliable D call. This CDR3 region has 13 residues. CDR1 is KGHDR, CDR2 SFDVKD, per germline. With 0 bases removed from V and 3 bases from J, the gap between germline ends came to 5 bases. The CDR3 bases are TGTGCCACCAGTGATTTGCTCGGCTACGAGCAGTACTTC. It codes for CATSDLLGYEQYF.

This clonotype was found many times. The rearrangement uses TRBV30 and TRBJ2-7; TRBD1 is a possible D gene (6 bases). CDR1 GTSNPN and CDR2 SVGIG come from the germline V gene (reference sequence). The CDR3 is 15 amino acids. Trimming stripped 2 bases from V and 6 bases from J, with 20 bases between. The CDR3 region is CAWSPTPGQIPEQYF. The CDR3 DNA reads TGTGCCTGGAGTCCTACGCCGGGACAAATTCCCGAGCAGTACTTC. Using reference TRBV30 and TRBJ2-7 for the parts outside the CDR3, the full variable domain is SQTIHQWPATLVQPVGSPLSLECTVEGTSNPNLYWYRQAAGRGLQLLFYSVGIGQISSEVPQNLSASRPQDRQFILSSKKLLLSDSGFYLCAWSPTPGQIPEQYFGPGTRLTVT.

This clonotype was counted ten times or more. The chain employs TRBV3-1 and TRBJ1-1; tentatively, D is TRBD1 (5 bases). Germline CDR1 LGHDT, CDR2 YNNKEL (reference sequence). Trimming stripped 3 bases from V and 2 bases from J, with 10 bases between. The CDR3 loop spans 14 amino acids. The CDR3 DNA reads TGTGCCAGCAGCCAGCAGGGTTCCAACACTGAAGCTTTCTTT. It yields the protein CASSQQGSNTEAFF.

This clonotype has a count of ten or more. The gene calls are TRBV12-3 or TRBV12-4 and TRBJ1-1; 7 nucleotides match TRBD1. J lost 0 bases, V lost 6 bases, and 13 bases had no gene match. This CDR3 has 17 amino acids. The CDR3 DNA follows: TGTGCCAGCAGCCGATTAATTAAGACAGGGTTGAACACTGAAGCTTTCTTT. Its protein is CASSRLIKTGLNTEAFF.

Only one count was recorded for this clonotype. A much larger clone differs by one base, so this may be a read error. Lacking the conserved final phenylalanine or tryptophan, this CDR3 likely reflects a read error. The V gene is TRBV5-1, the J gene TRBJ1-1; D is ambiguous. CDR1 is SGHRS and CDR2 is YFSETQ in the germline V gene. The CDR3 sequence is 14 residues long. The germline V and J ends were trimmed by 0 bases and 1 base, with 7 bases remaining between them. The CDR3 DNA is TGCGCCAGCAGCTTGGAACAGAGGAACACTGAAGCTTTCTTG. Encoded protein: CASSLEQRNTEAFL.

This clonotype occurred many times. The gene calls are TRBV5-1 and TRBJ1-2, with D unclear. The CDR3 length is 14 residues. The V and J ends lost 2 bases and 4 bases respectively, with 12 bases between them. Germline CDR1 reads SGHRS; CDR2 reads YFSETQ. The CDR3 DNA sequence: TGCGCCAGCAGCTTAGCGGAAACTCTCTATGGCTACACCTTC. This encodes CASSLAETLYGYTF.

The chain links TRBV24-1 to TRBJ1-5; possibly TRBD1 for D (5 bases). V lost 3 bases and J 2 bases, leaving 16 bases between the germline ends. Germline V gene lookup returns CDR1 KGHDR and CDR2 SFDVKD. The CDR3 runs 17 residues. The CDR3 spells CATSDPLEGVGNQPQHF. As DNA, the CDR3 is TGTGCCACCAGTGATCCCCTAGAAGGGGTTGGCAATCAGCCCCAGCATTTT.

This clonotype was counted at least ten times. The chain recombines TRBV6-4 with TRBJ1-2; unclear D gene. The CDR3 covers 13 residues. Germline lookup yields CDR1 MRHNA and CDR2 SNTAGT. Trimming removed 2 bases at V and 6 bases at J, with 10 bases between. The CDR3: CASSDSEGHGYTF. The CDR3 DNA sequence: TGTGCCAGCAGTGACAGTGAAGGTCATGGCTACACCTTC.

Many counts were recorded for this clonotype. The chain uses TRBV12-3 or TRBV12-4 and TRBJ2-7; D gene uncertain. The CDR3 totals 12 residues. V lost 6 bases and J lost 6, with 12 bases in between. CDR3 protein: CASSALTREQYF. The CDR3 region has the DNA TGTGCCAGCAGCGCCCTTACACGCGAGCAGTACTTC.

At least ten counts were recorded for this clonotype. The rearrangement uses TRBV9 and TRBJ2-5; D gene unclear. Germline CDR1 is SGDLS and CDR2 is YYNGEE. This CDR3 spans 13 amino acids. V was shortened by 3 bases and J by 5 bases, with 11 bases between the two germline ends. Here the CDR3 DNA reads TGTGCCAGCAGCGCCGGTCCCTTGGAGACCCAGTACTTC. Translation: CASSAGPLETQYF.

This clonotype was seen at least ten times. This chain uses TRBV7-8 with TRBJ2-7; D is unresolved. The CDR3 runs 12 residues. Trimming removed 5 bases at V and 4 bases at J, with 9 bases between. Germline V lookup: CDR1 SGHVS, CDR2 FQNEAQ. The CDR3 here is CASSVMGYEQYF. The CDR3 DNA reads TGTGCCAGCAGCGTCATGGGGTACGAGCAGTACTTC.

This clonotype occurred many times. The CDR3 sequence: CAWSLTRSGGEQYF. DNA for the CDR3: TGTGCCTGGAGTTTAACCCGCTCAGGGGGCGAGCAGTACTTC. The chain joins TRBV30 to TRBJ2-7; TRBD1 agrees at 7 bases. The V segment lost 2 bases and the J segment 6 bases; nucleotides outside the gene matches: 10. CDR3 length: 14 residues. Germline V CDR1 and CDR2: GTSNPN, SVGIG (reference sequence).

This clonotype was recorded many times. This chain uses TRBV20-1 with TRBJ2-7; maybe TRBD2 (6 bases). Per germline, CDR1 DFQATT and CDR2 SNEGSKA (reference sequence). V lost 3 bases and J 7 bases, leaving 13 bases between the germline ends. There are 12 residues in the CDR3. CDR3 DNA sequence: TGCAGTGCTAGGCACTGGGGGAGGGAGCAGTACTTC. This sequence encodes CSARHWGREQYF.